These 21 T cell receptor beta chains came from one sample sequenced in a study of blood T cell repertoires in COVID-19. This table comes from immunoSEQ multiplex PCR, and its TCRdb copy is limited to in-frame clones, with some not included. The sample carries fewer than 300,000 clones, 91% recorded once. What was sequenced was peripheral blood. The receptor set was obtained from a woman under 40 with COVID-19, enrolled during active disease.

The V and J genes are TRBV28 and TRBJ1-4, with D tentatively TRBD1 (5 bases). The CDR3 is made up of 16 amino acids. V gave up 4 bases and J gave up 3 bases, with 15 bases separating them. CDR1 and CDR2 from the germline V gene are MDHEN and SYDVKM. In nucleotides, the CDR3 is TGTGCCAGCAGTTATCTACGGGGGTCGGCTAATGAAAAACTGTTTTTT. It yields the protein CASSYLRGSANEKLFF.

The CDR3 region is CASSAGENYGYTF. CDR3 in DNA: TGCGCCAGCAGTGCGGGGGAGAACTATGGCTACACCTTC. The chain is built from TRBV10-1 and TRBJ1-2, with D maybe TRBD1 (5 bases). The V end lost 4 bases, the J end lost 2 bases, and 8 bases lay between the germline ends. The CDR3 is made up of 13 amino acids. The germline V gene has CDR1 WNHNN and CDR2 SYGVQD (reference sequence).

The table lists this clone with a count of one. The gene calls are TRBV28 and TRBJ2-7; 7 bases fit TRBD1. Germline trimming cut 8 bases from V and 2 bases from J; bases unmatched to any gene: 3. The CDR3 spans 12 residues. The germline V gene encodes CDR1 MDHEN and CDR2 SYDVKM. This chain's CDR3 is CASLDRAYEQYF. The DNA of the CDR3 is TGTGCCAGCCTAGACAGGGCCTACGAGCAGTACTTC.

The chain combines TRBV7-6 with TRBJ2-3; 9 nucleotides agree with TRBD2. CDR3 length equals 14 residues. The J segment lost 3 bases and the V segment lost 10 bases, leaving 8 bases of the junction unmatched. The germline gives CDR1 SGHVS, CDR2 FNYEAQ. CDR3 protein: CAIAHSGRTDTQYF. The CDR3 DNA is TGTGCCATAGCCCACAGCGGGAGGACAGATACGCAGTATTTT. Using reference TRBV7-6 and TRBJ2-3 for the parts outside the CDR3, the full variable domain is GAGVSQSPRYKVTKRGQDVALRCDPISGHVSLYWYRQALGQGPEFLTYFNYEAQQDKSGLPNDRFSAERPEGSISTLTIQRTEQRDSAMYRCAIAHSGRTDTQYFGPGTRLTVL.

The chain employs TRBV5-6 and TRBJ1-1, with TRBD1 as a possible D gene (6 bases). The germline V gene encodes CDR1 SGHDT and CDR2 YYEEEE. The CDR3 is made up of 15 amino acids. V shed 4 bases and J shed 1 base, with 14 bases lying between them. CDR3 sequence (DNA): TGTGCCAGCAGCCGGGCTCCAGGGGCGAACACTGAAGCTTTCTTT. Protein sequence: CASSRAPGANTEAFF.

The count of this clone is one. J is TRBJ1-6 and V is TRBV5-5; 10 bases map to TRBD1. This CDR3 spans 19 amino acids. Germline V gene lookup returns CDR1 SGHKS and CDR2 YYEKEE (reference sequence). V shed 3 bases and J 7 bases; nucleotides not matched to a gene: 16. The chain's CDR3 is CASSSSGTGEVRLNSPLHF. CDR3 in DNA: TGTGCCAGCAGCTCATCCGGGACAGGGGAAGTCCGACTAAATTCACCCCTCCACTTT.

This clone was detected only once. The chain couples TRBV6-5 to TRBJ1-2; D unresolved. V was pared by 6 bases and J by 4 bases, with 18 bases between. CDR3 length: 15 residues. From germline, CDR1 is MNHEY and CDR2 SVGAGI. CDR3 sequence: CASSHSQAERYGYTF. CDR3 coding DNA: TGTGCCAGCAGCCACAGTCAAGCGGAACGCTATGGCTACACCTTC.

The chain recombines TRBV2 with TRBJ1-6; D possibly corresponds to TRBD1 (6 bases). This CDR3 is 13 amino acids long. In germline, CDR1 is SNHLY, CDR2 FYNNEI. Trimming removed 7 bases at V and 6 bases at J, with 10 bases between. CDR3 region: CASKGDLNSPLHF. In DNA form, the CDR3 reads TGTGCCAGCAAGGGGGACCTTAATTCACCCCTCCACTTT.

A single count supports this clone. This chain uses TRBV11-2 with TRBJ1-5; D unclear. Germline lookup yields CDR1 SGHAT and CDR2 FQNNGV. V lost 5 bases and J 0 bases, leaving 8 bases between the germline ends. The CDR3 length is 14 residues. The CDR3 sequence is CASSPGYSNQPQHF. The CDR3 DNA follows: TGTGCCAGCAGCCCCGGGTATAGCAATCAGCCCCAGCATTTT.

This chain joins TRBV10-3 and TRBJ2-7; maybe TRBD1 (5 bases). Trimming shortened V by 5 bases and J by 2 bases, and 7 bases separated the two germline ends. Per germline, CDR1 ENHRY and CDR2 SYGVKD. The CDR3 is 12 residues long. CDR3 DNA sequence: TGTGCCATCAGTCGACAGACCTACGAGCAGTACTTC. Translating it yields CAISRQTYEQYF.

In DNA, the CDR3 is TGTGCCACACCGGGACTAGGAATAGATACGCAGTATTTT. This translates into CATPGLGIDTQYF. This chain uses TRBV2 with TRBJ2-3; 8 bases line up with TRBD2. The V gene's germline CDR1 is SNHLY and CDR2 FYNNEI. The length of the CDR3 is 13 residues. J gave up 5 bases and V 10 bases, and 8 bases lay outside the gene matches. Using reference TRBV2 and TRBJ2-3 for the parts outside the CDR3, the full variable domain is EPEVTQTPSHQVTQMGQEVILRCVPISNHLYFYWYRQILGQKVEFLVSFYNNEISEKSEIFDDQFSVERPDGSNFTLKIRSTKLEDSAMYFCATPGLGIDTQYFGPGTRLTVL.

The CDR3 reads CAWSSGQAYNEQFF. In DNA form, the CDR3 reads TGTGCCTGGAGTTCAGGACAGGCCTACAATGAGCAGTTCTTC. The chain joins TRBV30 to TRBJ2-1; 7 bases match TRBD1. Germline V lookup: CDR1 GTSNPN, CDR2 SVGIG (reference sequence). CDR3 length equals 14 residues. After removal of 2 bases from V and 2 bases from J, the junction contained 3 bases not matched to a gene.

This chain connects TRBV27 to TRBJ2-1, with 13 bases that match TRBD2. This CDR3 region has 15 residues. Looked up from germline, CDR1 is MNHEY and CDR2 is SMNVEV (reference sequence). The trim removed 6 bases at V and 10 bases at J, leaving 9 bases unmatched. CDR3 sequence reads: CASSGTSGALEEQFF. Written as DNA, the CDR3 is TGTGCCAGCAGCGGGACTAGCGGGGCCTTAGAAGAGCAGTTCTTC.

The rearrangement links TRBV9 to TRBJ2-7; D is possibly TRBD1 (6 bases). The germline V gene encodes CDR1 SGDLS and CDR2 YYNGEE. V lost 0 bases, J lost 2 bases, and 9 bases lay in between. This CDR3 region has 14 residues. CDR3 DNA: TGTGCCAGCAGCGTAGGGGCAGGGGCCTACGAGCAGTACTTC. It specifies CASSVGAGAYEQYF. Filled out from reference TRBV9 and TRBJ2-7, the complete variable domain reads DSGVTQTPKHLITATGQRVTLRCSPRSGDLSVYWYQQSLDQGLQFLIQYYNGEERAKGNILERFSAQQFPDLHSELNLSSLELGDSALYFCASSVGAGAYEQYFGPGTRLTVT.

This chain joins TRBV27 and TRBJ1-4, with 7 nucleotides matching TRBD1. CDR3 length: 14 residues. CDR1 MNHEY and CDR2 SMNVEV come from the germline V gene (reference sequence). V was clipped by 6 bases and J by 4 bases; unmatched bases: 5. The CDR3 here is CASRNRGGNEKLFF. In nucleotides, the CDR3 is TGTGCCAGCAGGAACAGGGGCGGTAATGAAAAACTGTTTTTT.

This clone was found a few times. The chain carries TRBV20-1 and TRBJ1-4; the D is unclear. V lost 3 bases, J lost 6 bases, and 8 bases lay in between. The CDR3 runs 12 residues. The V gene's germline CDR1 is DFQATT and CDR2 SNEGSKA (reference sequence). The DNA of the CDR3 is TGCAGTGCTAGTCTCGTTGATGAAAAACTGTTTTTT. Translation gives CSASLVDEKLFF.

The chain carries TRBV6-5 and TRBJ1-1; D possibly corresponds to TRBD1 (6 bases). The CDR3 extends over 13 amino acids. The germline CDR1 and CDR2 sequences are MNHEY and SVGAGI. Deletions cut 6 bases from V and 5 bases from J, with 13 bases between. CDR3: CASRDSPRTEAFF. The CDR3 nucleotides read TGTGCCAGCAGGGACAGTCCTCGGACTGAAGCTTTCTTT.

The chain employs TRBV27 and TRBJ2-7; D is ambiguous. The CDR3 spans 14 residues. CDR1 and CDR2 (germline): MNHEY, SMNVEV (reference sequence). Trimming stripped 2 bases from V and 0 bases from J, with 8 bases between. DNA of the CDR3: TGTGCCAGCAGTTTAACGGGTCTCTCCTACGAGCAGTACTTC. It translates to CASSLTGLSYEQYF.

V usage is TRBV7-8 and J usage is TRBJ2-5, with TRBD1 matching over 8 bases. The CDR3 length is 16 residues. Germline trimming cut 0 bases from V and 4 bases from J; bases unmatched to any gene: 7. The V gene's germline CDR1 is SGHVS and CDR2 FQNEAQ. The CDR3 is CASSLAGQGMGETQYF. DNA for the CDR3: TGTGCCAGCAGCTTAGCAGGACAGGGAATGGGAGAGACCCAGTACTTC.

The chain carries TRBV10-3 and TRBJ1-3, with D perhaps TRBD1 (5 bases). The germline gives CDR1 ENHRY, CDR2 SYGVKD. Trimming removed 6 bases from V and 4 bases from J, with 13 bases in between. CDR3 length: 14 residues. CDR3 loop: CAIRPTGDGNTIYF. The CDR3 DNA sequence: TGTGCCATCAGACCCACAGGAGACGGAAACACCATATATTTT.

CDR3 coding DNA: TGCGCCAGCAGCTTGGCCCCGACAGTCCAAGAGACCCAGTACTTC. This sequence encodes CASSLAPTVQETQYF. The chain employs TRBV5-1 and TRBJ2-5, with D tentatively TRBD1 (5 bases). In germline, CDR1 is SGHRS, CDR2 YFSETQ. The CDR3 extends over 15 amino acids. V lost 0 bases and J 1 base, leaving 10 bases between the germline ends.